This TCR beta chain was sequenced for a study of shared clonotypes between healthy human individuals (dated by TCRdb to the early 2020s). With respect to the entire study: The cohort comprised a couple of women and a few men aged 18 to 49 years. For each donor, CD4 naive and CD4 memory were each given three plates, CD8 naive was given two plates, and CD8 memory was given one plate. Blood TCR repertoires of about five healthy adults were deeply sequenced to estimate repertoire size and the extent of clonotype sharing between individuals. Each donor's leukapheresis produced roughly between about 0.8 and 10 billion PBMCs. To increase sequencing depth and limit assay-specific biases, different laboratories used diverse techniques to prepare libraries and sequence TCR repertoires. Results and caveats for the whole study, not just this receptor: Pairwise subsampling indicated that sequencing depth was expected to affect the degree of clonotype sharing among donors. When a handful of donors were compared, the shared fraction of clonotypes was around 5% for naive CD4, 3.5% to 4% for naive CD8, more than 2% for memory CD4, and 0.3% to 0.5% for memory CD8. Sampling was restricted to blood, and TCR repertoires in tissue are likely to differ from TCR repertoires in blood. Larger estimated clonotype richness was generally found for naive subsets than for memory subsets. Compared with non-shared clonotypes, the clonotypes found in all four sorted-subset donors had higher generation probabilities. Rarefaction of sorted-subset datasets indicated incomplete sequencing despite the large sequencing depth. Because the study included only a small number of donors, the genetic and exposure-history diversity represented was limited.

Per the germline V gene, SGHRS is the CDR1 and YFSETQ is the CDR2. CDR3 length: 14 amino acids, cysteine to phenylalanine. Solely the CDR3 DNA is kept, with 42 bases framed from the first base. V is reduced by 4 bases and J by 3 bases, leaving a spacing of 14 bases between them. CD8 naive samples were obtained by positive selection for CCR7 among CD45RO-negative cells, yielding a CD45RA+CCR7+ population from which TemRA cells were excluded. The donors were healthy, HIV-negative adults who had no recently reported acute infections or vaccinations. Every donor was a Caucasian adult residing in Nashville, Tennessee, USA. Blood was obtained by leukapheresis, after which PBMCs were separated by Ficoll-Histopaque density gradient centrifugation and cryopreserved in liquid nitrogen vapor phase. Purity and quantity of every magnetically sorted T cell population were checked by analytical flow cytometry. Each sorted fraction had its genomic DNA isolated and then quantified by UV absorbance on a Nanodrop 2000c.

TCR CDR3 regions were amplified from genomic DNA by multiplex PCR using the deep immunoSEQ assay. Genomic DNA extracted from each cell subset was distributed evenly over all wells of several immunoSEQ 96-well plates, and each plate served as one replicate. For sorted subsets, roughly 200 ng of genomic DNA, equivalent to roughly 33,000 T cell genomes, went into each replicate PCR. The purified libraries were quantified using a Qubit 3.0 fluorometer, sized with a Bioanalyzer 2100, and then quantified again using the KAPA Library Quantification kit. Every immunoSEQ 96-well plate was sequenced on a separate single-read 150-cycle Illumina NextSeq 550 flow cell. As for how the authors treated the data: The immunoSEQ output contained only junctional sequences without quality scores, so filtering could not match that applied to full-length reads. To assign V/J genes and CDR3, sequences were annotated against IMGT germline references using PyIR, a Python wrapper for IgBLAST v1.9. Any read was removed if the V/J assignment was weak (E-value above 1e-6), the CDR3 was missing, or the read contained stop codons, out-of-frame junctions, or ambiguous translated residues. V3J clonotypes were defined as sequences sharing the same inferred V gene, J gene, and CDR3 amino acid sequence. To compute the percentage overlap between repertoires, the number of shared unique clonotypes was divided by the size of the smaller repertoire. RTK rarefaction, the Chao1 estimator, and Recon v2.1 estimates of unobserved clonotypes were used to assess repertoire richness. Generation probabilities for all TCRbeta clonotypes obtained by the gDNA method from a few donors were computed using OLGA. The clones in this table, taken by TCRdb from immuneACCESS, are in-frame only. Not every clone is retained; where verified, under half of the shortfall comes from an unresolved V gene, and the cause of the rest is unknown. V and J calls and clone size are those listed in that table; D and trimming were worked out from the DNA. The sample profile shows approximately 840,000 clones; about 96% of them were found once. The top ten clonotypes cover about 0.21% of the sample.

About this clone itself: Its antigen remains unidentified. Base qualities are not at hand, and no much larger clone is one base apart.

The sequence came from a man under 40 in good health. Recombination connected TRBV5-1 to TRBJ2-7, with an unclear D gene assignment. Sequenced sample: naive CD8+ T cells sorted from blood. The intended sense of this specimen's cell subset or site label: CD45RA+CCR7+. The DNA is TGCGCCAGCAGCCCGATCCCGGCGGACTACGAGCAGTACTTC. Its translation is CASSPIPADYEQYF.